Presented here are 3 T cell receptor beta chains from one specimen sequenced in a study of cytomegalovirus exposure and HLA in healthy donors. Primers for the PCR totalled 60 Vbeta and 13 Jbeta. Clones were sequenced by immunoSEQ multiplex PCR, and TCRdb holds only the in-frame ones, with some missing. There are hundreds of thousands of clones in the sample; around three quarters occur only once, and around 15% lies in the top ten. Sequencing was done on a sample of PBMCs. Source of these receptors: a man aged 35-49 years in good health and CMV-seronegative.

The gene calls are TRBV5-5 and TRBJ1-6, with D perhaps TRBD1 (5 bases). This CDR3 has 14 residues. V was clipped by 4 bases and J by 10 bases, with 15 bases between them. Germline CDR1 is SGHKS and CDR2 is YYEKEE (reference sequence). CDR3 nucleotide sequence: TGTGCCAGCAGCACAGACAGCGGGGGGTCACCCCTCCACTTT. Translation: CASSTDSGGSPLHF.

The chain uses TRBV7-8 and TRBJ2-7; D is uncertain. Trimming stripped 2 bases from V and 2 bases from J, with 10 bases between. CDR1 is SGHVS, CDR2 FQNEAQ, per germline. This CDR3 is 14 amino acids long. The chain's CDR3 is CASSLTSATYEQYF. The CDR3 bases are TGTGCCAGCAGCTTAACAAGCGCTACCTACGAGCAGTACTTC.

This sequence joins TRBV7-2 and TRBJ2-5, with D unresolved. Near its end, the DNA agrees better with TRBJ2-7, so the J call may be wrong. CDR3 size: 12 residues. The germline CDR1 and CDR2 sequences are SGHTA and FQGNSA. The CDR3 DNA reads TGTGCCAGCAGCTTAGCTCATCACGAGCAGTACTTC. Amino acids: CASSLAHHEQYF.